This T cell receptor (beta chain) stems from a study of blood T cell repertoires in COVID-19. For the study at large: There were acute and convalescent COVID-19 samples, and they came from the United States, Italy and Spain. From T cells, B-cell-depleted T cells, or PBMCs came the material, which was cDNA or gDNA.

Original analysis: Nucleated cell number was recorded as an estimate derived from reference gene primer amplification. Sequencing was performed with immunoSEQ multiplex PCR; in TCRdb, only in-frame clones are kept and a portion is missing. The V and J calls and clone size are taken from that table; D and trimming were inferred from the DNA. The sample records around 80,000 clones, 80% to 90% being singletons. The V gene's germline CDR1 is SEHNR and CDR2 FQNEAQ (reference sequence). V was clipped by 3 bases and J by 1 base, with 6 bases between them. This CDR3 has 13 residues. This chain uses TRBV7-9 with TRBJ1-1, with D unresolved. The material sequenced was peripheral blood. The receptor was isolated from a woman older than 75 with active or convalescent COVID-19. The DNA of the CDR3 is TGTGCCAGCAGCTTCCGAGGGAACACTGAAGCTTTCTTT. It is translated as CASSFRGNTEAFF.